This T cell receptor beta chain was observed in a study of glioma-infiltrating T cells after dendritic cell vaccination. Germline loops: CDR1 SGHKS, CDR2 YYEKEE (reference sequence). CDR3 size: 16 residues. Germline trimming cut 4 bases from V and 2 bases from J; bases unmatched to any gene: 11. PBMC sampling occurred before vaccination, two weeks after the third dose, and at progression. Profiled with immunoSEQ multiplex PCR; TCRdb holds only in-frame clones, not every one. The data hold 55,000 to 75,000 clones, with under 90% observed a single time. The starting material was blood, obtained before dendritic cell vaccination. The rearrangement joins TRBV5-5 to TRBJ1-2, with TRBD1 matching 7 bases. The source of this sequence is a human donor with glioblastoma. DNA for the CDR3: TGTGCCAGCAGCAAGACGACAGGGACCGAAAACTATGGCTACACCTTC. It specifies CASSKTTGTENYGYTF.